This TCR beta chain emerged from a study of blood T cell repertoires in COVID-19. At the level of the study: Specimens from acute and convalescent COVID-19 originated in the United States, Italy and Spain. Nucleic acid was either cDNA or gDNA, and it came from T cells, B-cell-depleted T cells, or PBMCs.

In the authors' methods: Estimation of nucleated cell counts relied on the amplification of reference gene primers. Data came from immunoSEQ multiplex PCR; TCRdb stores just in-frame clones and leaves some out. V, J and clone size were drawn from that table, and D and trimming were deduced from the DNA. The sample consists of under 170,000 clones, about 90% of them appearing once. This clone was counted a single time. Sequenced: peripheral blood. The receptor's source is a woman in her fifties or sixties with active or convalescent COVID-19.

The CDR3 loop reads CATSAGQRPETQYF. DNA of the CDR3: TGTGCCACCAGTGCAGGACAGAGGCCTGAGACCCAGTACTTC. This chain uses TRBV24-1 with TRBJ2-5, with TRBD1 as a possible D gene (6 bases). The CDR3 spans 14 residues. V was cut by 5 bases and J by 5 bases, with 14 bases left in between. Germline lookup yields CDR1 KGHDR and CDR2 SFDVKD.